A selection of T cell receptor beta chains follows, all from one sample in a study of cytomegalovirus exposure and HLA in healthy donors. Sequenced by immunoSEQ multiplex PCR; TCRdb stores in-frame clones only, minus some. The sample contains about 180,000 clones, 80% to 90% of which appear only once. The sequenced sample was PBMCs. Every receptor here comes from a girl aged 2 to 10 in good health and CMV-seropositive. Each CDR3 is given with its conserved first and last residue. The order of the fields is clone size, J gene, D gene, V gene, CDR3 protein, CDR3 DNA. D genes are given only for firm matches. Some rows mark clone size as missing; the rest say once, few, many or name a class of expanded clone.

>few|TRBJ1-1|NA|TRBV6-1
CASSNRTPQSEAFF
TGTGCCAGCAGCAACCGGACTCCTCAAAGCGAAGCTTTCTTT
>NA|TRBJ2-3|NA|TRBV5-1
CASVSGTSTDTQYF
TGCGCCAGCGTCAGCGGAACTAGCACAGATACGCAGTATTTT
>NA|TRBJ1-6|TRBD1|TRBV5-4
CASSHDRGGNSPLHF
TGTGCCAGCAGCCATGACAGGGGTGGGAATTCACCCCTCCACTTT
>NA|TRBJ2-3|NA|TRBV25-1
CASSDRFFGSTDTQYF
TGTGCCAGCAGTGATAGATTTTTTGGGAGTACAGATACGCAGTATTTT
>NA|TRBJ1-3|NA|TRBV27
CASSADWRSGNTIYF
TGTGCCAGCAGTGCCGATTGGAGGTCTGGAAACACCATATATTTT
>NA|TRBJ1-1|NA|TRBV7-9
CASSFSNTEAFF
TGTGCCAGCAGCTTCAGTAACACTGAAGCTTTCTTT
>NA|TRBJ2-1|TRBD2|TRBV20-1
CSVLAADEQFF
TGCAGTGTACTAGCGGCCGATGAGCAGTTCTTC
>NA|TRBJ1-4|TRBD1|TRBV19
CASSTTGARQKLFF
TGTGCCAGTAGTACGACAGGGGCCCGGCAGAAACTGTTTTTT
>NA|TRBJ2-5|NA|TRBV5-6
CASSAGEPQYF
TGTGCCAGCAGCGCCGGTGAGCCCCAGTACTTC
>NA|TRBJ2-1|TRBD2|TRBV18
CASSPPASGYNEQFF
TGTGCCAGCTCACCACCGGCTAGCGGATACAATGAGCAGTTCTTC
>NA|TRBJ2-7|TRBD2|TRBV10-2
CASSQPGLAGGPWSYEQYF
TGCGCCAGCAGCCAGCCGGGACTAGCGGGGGGGCCCTGGTCCTACGAGCAGTACTTC